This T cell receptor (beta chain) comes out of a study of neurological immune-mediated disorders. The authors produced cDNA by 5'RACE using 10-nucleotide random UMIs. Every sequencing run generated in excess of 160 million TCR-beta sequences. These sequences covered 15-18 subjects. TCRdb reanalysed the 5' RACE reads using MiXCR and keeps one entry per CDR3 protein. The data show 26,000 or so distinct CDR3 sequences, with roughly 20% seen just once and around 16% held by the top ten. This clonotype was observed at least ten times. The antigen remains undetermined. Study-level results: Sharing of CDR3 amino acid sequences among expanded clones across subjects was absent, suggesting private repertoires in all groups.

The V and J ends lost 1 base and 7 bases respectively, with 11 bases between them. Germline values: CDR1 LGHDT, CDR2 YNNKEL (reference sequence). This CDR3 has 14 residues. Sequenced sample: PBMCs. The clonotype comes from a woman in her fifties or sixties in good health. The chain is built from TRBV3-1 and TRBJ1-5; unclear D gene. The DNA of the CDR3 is TGTGCCAGCAGCCAAGGGTCGGGAGGGCAGCCCCAGCATTTT. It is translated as CASSQGSGGQPQHF.